This TCR beta chain is drawn from a study of T-cell reconstitution after alpha-beta-depleted transplantation in children. Study conclusions and caveats: Newly made T cells mostly supplied T-cell counts and diversity one year after transplant.

V was clipped by 3 bases and J by 6 bases; unmatched bases: 13. CDR3 length equals 16 residues. Germline-derived CDR1 and CDR2 are DFQATT and SNEGSKA (reference sequence). Details on this clonotype: Its matching antigen is unknown.

Preparing the TCRbeta library involved the use of unique molecular identifiers. TCRdb itself ran the PCR reads through MiXCR, one entry per CDR3 protein. Counted here are about 240,000 distinct CDR3 sequences, about 25% occurring once; the ten biggest clones make up over 2.5%. The sequenced sample was PBMCs, obtained before TCRalphabeta/CD19-depleted stem cell transplant. The genes are TRBV20-1 and TRBJ2-7; 11 nucleotides match TRBD2. The clonotype was recovered from a girl aged 2 to 9 with Fanconi anemia, due to receive a stem cell transplant. This chain's CDR3 is CSASPHSGRASLEQYF. In nucleotides, the CDR3 is TGCAGTGCTAGTCCCCATAGCGGGAGGGCCTCCCTCGAGCAGTACTTC.